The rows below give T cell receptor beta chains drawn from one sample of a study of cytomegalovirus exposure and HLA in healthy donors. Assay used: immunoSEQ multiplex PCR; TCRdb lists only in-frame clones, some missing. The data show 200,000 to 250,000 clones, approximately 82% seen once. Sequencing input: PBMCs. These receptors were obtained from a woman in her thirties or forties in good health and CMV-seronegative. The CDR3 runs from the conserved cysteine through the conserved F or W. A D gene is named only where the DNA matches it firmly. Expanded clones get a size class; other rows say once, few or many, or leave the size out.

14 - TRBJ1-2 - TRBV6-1 TGTGCCAGCAGACAAAGCACAGGATACTATGGCTACACCTTC CASRQSTGYYGYTF
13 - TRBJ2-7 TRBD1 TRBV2 TGTGCCAGCGACGGACAGGGGCGCGGCGAGCAGTACTTC CASDGQGRGEQYF
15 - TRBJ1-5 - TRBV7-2 TGTGCCAGCAGCTTACAGGTTTATAGCAATCAGCCCCAGCATTTT CASSLQVYSNQPQHF
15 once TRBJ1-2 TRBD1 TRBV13 TGTGCCAGCAGCACCAGGGGACAGGAAAACTATGGCTACACCTTC CASSTRGQENYGYTF
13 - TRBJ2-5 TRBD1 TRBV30 TGTGCCTGGAGTAGGGACAGGGGGAAGACCCAGTACTTC CAWSRDRGKTQYF
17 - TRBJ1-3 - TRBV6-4 TGTGCCAGCAGTGACTCGAGCCCCCAGGGGCTTGAAAACACCATATATTTT CASSDSSPQGLENTIYF
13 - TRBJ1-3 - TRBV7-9 TGTGCCAGCAGCCCAGGGTCTGGAAACACCATATATTTT CASSPGSGNTIYF
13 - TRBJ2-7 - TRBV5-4 TGTGCCAGCAGCTTGGGAGAAGCCTACGAGCAGTACTTC CASSLGEAYEQYF
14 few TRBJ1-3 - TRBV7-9 TGTGCCAGCAGCTTAGGCGGACAGGGAAACACCATATATTTT CASSLGGQGNTIYF
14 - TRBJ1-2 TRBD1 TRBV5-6 TGTGCCAGCAGCACCCGACAGGGACTGTATGGCTACACCTTC CASSTRQGLYGYTF
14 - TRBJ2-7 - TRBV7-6 TGTGCCAGCAGCGAACAGGACAGCCCCTACGAGCAGTACTTC CASSEQDSPYEQYF
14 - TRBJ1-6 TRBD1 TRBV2 TGTGCCAGCAGCTCCGGGGACAGGGCTTCACCCCTCCACTTT CASSSGDRASPLHF
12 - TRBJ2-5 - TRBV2 TGTGCCAGCACCCGGGGGACGGTGACCCAGTACTTC CASTRGTVTQYF
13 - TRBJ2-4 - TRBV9 TGTGCCAGCAGCGAACGACAGGGAGGCATTCAGTACTTC CASSERQGGIQYF